The 4 T cell receptor beta chains reported below all come from one sample, sequenced in a study of OX40 agonist ivuxolimab in advanced cancers. Profiled with immunoSEQ multiplex PCR; TCRdb holds only in-frame clones, not every one. The repertoire holds 87,000 or so clones, under 85% seen once, with roughly 3.8% in the top ten. The sequenced sample was CD4+ or CD8+ T cells sorted from blood, obtained in a trial of the OX40 agonist ivuxolimab. These receptors were obtained from an adult with an advanced solid tumor such as melanoma, head and neck, liver or kidney cancer.

The genes are TRBV27 and TRBJ1-6; 8 nucleotides agree with TRBD1. Trimming removed 6 bases from V and 2 bases from J; junction bases left unmatched: 0. CDR3 length: 14 amino acids. The germline V gene encodes CDR1 MNHEY and CDR2 SMNVEV (reference sequence). The CDR3 spells CASRTGAYNSPLHF. The CDR3 nucleotides are TGTGCCAGCAGGACAGGGGCCTATAATTCACCCCTCCACTTT.

This clone was counted once. CDR3 protein: CASSFGGSTYNEQFF. CDR3 DNA sequence: TGTGCCAGCAGCTTTGGAGGGAGCACCTACAATGAGCAGTTCTTC. V and J are TRBV5-4 and TRBJ2-1, with TRBD2 as a possible D gene (6 bases). Germline lookup yields CDR1 SGHNT and CDR2 YYREEE (reference sequence). Trimming stripped 2 bases from V and 2 bases from J, with 11 bases between. CDR3 length: 15 residues.

The rearrangement joins TRBV4-3 to TRBJ2-1; D might be TRBD2 (6 bases). CDR3 size: 15 residues. Germline CDR1 is LGHNA and CDR2 is YSLEER. V was cut by 0 bases and J by 5 bases, with 11 bases left in between. CDR3 DNA sequence: TGCGCCAGCAGCCAAGATACCGGGAGTCACAATGAGCAGTTCTTC. Translated: CASSQDTGSHNEQFF.

The V gene is TRBV11-3, the J gene TRBJ2-7; D is unclear. The V gene's germline CDR1 is SGHNT and CDR2 YENEEA. The CDR3 spans 12 residues. Trimming took off 2 bases at V and 4 bases at J, with 6 bases between the two ends. As DNA, the CDR3 is TGTGCCAGCAGCTTACTCTCATACGAGCAGTACTTC. Encoded protein: CASSLLSYEQYF.